Below, 5 T cell receptor beta chains from the same sample are listed, as sequenced in a study of beta chain features in type 1 diabetes. Sequencing targeted expressed TCRB transcripts, as all isolated RNA had been reverse transcribed. Assay: immunoSEQ multiplex PCR; the TCRdb copy retains only in-frame clones and omits some. Of hundreds of thousands of clones in the sample, over 12% are singletons; the top ten hold approximately 0.043%. Antigens of these TCRs are unknown. General study findings and limits: Type 1 diabetes patients showed a moderate but significant shortening of TCRB CDR3s in all four CD4+ subsets.

Sequencing input: naive CD4+ T cells from blood. These receptors were collected from a man between 18 and 35 years old with type 1 diabetes.

The chain couples TRBV5-4 to TRBJ2-3; 8 bases align to TRBD2. The CDR3 length is 16 residues. With V trimmed by 0 bases and J by 0 bases, 3 bases remained unmatched. Germline V gene lookup returns CDR1 SGHNT and CDR2 YYREEE (reference sequence). CDR3 DNA sequence: TGTGCCAGCAGCTTGGGACTAGCGACAAGCACAGATACGCAGTATTTT. It codes for CASSLGLATSTDTQYF.

The chain recombines TRBV19 with TRBJ1-1; D ambiguous. Germline CDR1 reads LNHDA; CDR2 reads SQIVND (reference sequence). This CDR3 is 15 amino acids long. V shed 2 bases and J shed 6 bases, with 16 bases lying between them. The CDR3 DNA is TGTGCCAGTAGTATATACCCGACCCTGTTGGCTGAAGCTTTCTTT. Protein sequence: CASSIYPTLLAEAFF.

This clone showed up just a few times. The rearrangement joins TRBV9 to TRBJ2-5, with 9 nucleotides matching TRBD2. The CDR3 has 15 residues. Germline loops: CDR1 SGDLS, CDR2 YYNGEE. Germline trimming cut 7 bases from V and 2 bases from J; bases unmatched to any gene: 9. CDR3 DNA: TGTGCCAGCCCCGGACTAGCGTTAGTTCAAGAGACCCAGTACTTC. This codes for CASPGLALVQETQYF.

This clone was recorded a few times. This chain joins TRBV5-1 and TRBJ2-1; the D call may be TRBD1 or TRBD2 (5 bases each). Germline V gene data show CDR1 as SGHRS and CDR2 as YFSETQ. The CDR3 spans 15 residues. Trimming shortened V by 4 bases and J by 6 bases, and 17 bases separated the two germline ends. CDR3: CASSAGTSGSNEQFF. The CDR3 DNA is TGCGCCAGCAGCGCCGGGACCAGCGGTAGCAATGAGCAGTTCTTC.

This clone came up once. The V call is TRBV5-4, the J call TRBJ2-7, with TRBD2 matching 12 bases. The germline CDR1 and CDR2 sequences are SGHNT and YYREEE (reference sequence). After removal of 4 bases from V and 4 bases from J, the junction contained 3 bases not matched to a gene. The CDR3 loop spans 14 amino acids. This chain's CDR3 is CASSRTSGIYEQYF. As DNA, the CDR3 is TGTGCCAGCAGCAGGACTAGCGGGATATACGAGCAGTACTTC.